This is a list of T cell receptor beta chains from one sample in a study of blood T cell repertoires in COVID-19. The data were produced by immunoSEQ multiplex PCR, yet TCRdb's version contains in-frame clones alone and is incomplete. This sample has under 250,000 clones, with 80% found just once. The specimen sequenced was peripheral blood. The receptors come from a human donor in a cohort sampled during active COVID-19. The CDR3 runs from the conserved cysteine through the conserved F or W. Where a row states a size, it is once, few, many or the class of an expanded clone; other rows omit it.

clone size: .
V gene: TRBV19
J gene: TRBJ2-1
CDR3 protein: CASSMGSYNEQFF

clone size: .
V gene: TRBV5-1
J gene: TRBJ2-3
CDR3 protein: CASWPDRADTQYF

clone size: .
V gene: TRBV7-9
J gene: TRBJ1-2
CDR3 protein: CASSLGGRVRGYTF

clone size: .
V gene: TRBV5-1
J gene: TRBJ1-5
CDR3 protein: CASSPGQGDQPQHF

clone size: .
V gene: TRBV11-2
J gene: TRBJ1-3
CDR3 protein: CASSFGWSSGNTIYF

clone size: few
V gene: TRBV7-9
J gene: TRBJ2-7
CDR3 protein: CASSFPLRGSYEQYF

clone size: .
V gene: TRBV9
J gene: TRBJ1-4
CDR3 protein: CASSVGRVDNEKLFF

clone size: .
V gene: TRBV28
J gene: TRBJ1-2
CDR3 protein: CASSTTASYGYTF

clone size: .
V gene: TRBV18
J gene: TRBJ1-1
CDR3 protein: CASSPGEGLNTEAFF

clone size: few
V gene: TRBV28
J gene: TRBJ1-5
CDR3 protein: CASRSYEGNQPQHF

clone size: .
V gene: TRBV20-1
J gene: TRBJ1-1
CDR3 protein: CSASSGRDTEAFF

clone size: .
V gene: TRBV6-5
J gene: TRBJ1-2
CDR3 protein: CASRRQGTNYGYTF

clone size: .
V gene: TRBV30
J gene: TRBJ1-2
CDR3 protein: CALTGNYGYTF

clone size: .
V gene: TRBV27
J gene: TRBJ2-7
CDR3 protein: CASSLTGFRTGGGEQYF

clone size: .
V gene: TRBV28
J gene: TRBJ2-7
CDR3 protein: CASSPRAGGYEQYF

clone size: .
V gene: TRBV6-6
J gene: TRBJ1-1
CDR3 protein: CASSYSTQEAFF

clone size: .
V gene: TRBV7-9
J gene: TRBJ2-2
CDR3 protein: CASSSPVGGNTGELFF

clone size: once
V gene: TRBV2
J gene: TRBJ2-3
CDR3 protein: CASSVLAGITDTQYF